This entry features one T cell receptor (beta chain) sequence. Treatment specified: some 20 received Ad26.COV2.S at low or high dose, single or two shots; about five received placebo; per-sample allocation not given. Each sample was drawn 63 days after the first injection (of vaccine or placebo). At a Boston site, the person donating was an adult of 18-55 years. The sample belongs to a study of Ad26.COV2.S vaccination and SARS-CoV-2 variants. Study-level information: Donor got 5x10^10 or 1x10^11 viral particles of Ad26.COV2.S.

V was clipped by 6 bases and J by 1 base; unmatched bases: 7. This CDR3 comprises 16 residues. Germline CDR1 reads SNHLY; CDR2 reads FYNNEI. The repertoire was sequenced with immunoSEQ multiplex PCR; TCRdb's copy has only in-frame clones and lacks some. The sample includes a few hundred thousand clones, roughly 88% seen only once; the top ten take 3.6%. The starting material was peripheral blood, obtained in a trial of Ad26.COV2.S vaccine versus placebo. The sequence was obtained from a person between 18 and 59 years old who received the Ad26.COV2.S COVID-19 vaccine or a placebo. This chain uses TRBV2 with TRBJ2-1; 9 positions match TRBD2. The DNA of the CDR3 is TGTGCCAGCAGCGCGGAGCGGGGGGCTTCCTACAATGAGCAGTTCTTC. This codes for CASSAERGASYNEQFF.